This TCR beta chain was obtained from a study of T cells in Graves' hyperthyroidism and ophthalmopathy. The CDR3 runs 13 residues. Trimming took off 3 bases at V and 2 bases at J, with 7 bases between the two ends. Overall study results and limits: Before onset, by a median of around six months, the model predicted ophthalmopathy.

Remarks on this clonotype: The antigen remains undetermined.

Amplification of TCR beta CDR3 regions used RNA as the template. Primed by the HTBI set, a first-round RT-PCR was run on the TCR CDR3. TCRdb reprocessed the multiplex PCR reads with MiXCR, giving one entry per CDR3 protein. The data show more than 300,000 distinct CDR3 sequences, with about 18% seen just once and 35% to 45% held by the top ten. Ophthalmopathy patients had Clinical Activity Score at least 3, NOSPECS grade at least 4, duration under 3 months. Lactation, pregnancy, other autoimmune disease or uncontrolled infection excluded patients. Clinical symptoms, serum thyroxine and TRAb, thyroid ultrasound and orbital computed tomography together formed the diagnostic basis.

This chain joins TRBV12-3 or TRBV12-4 and TRBJ1-2, with D unresolved. Specimen: blood. This TCR was sampled from a man younger than 30 with Graves' ophthalmopathy. CDR3 coding DNA: TGTGCCAGCAGTTTCGGAGAGAACTATGGCTACACCTTC. Amino acids: CASSFGENYGYTF.